Below are 31 T cell receptor beta chains sequenced from a single sample in a study of post-analysis software for immune sequencing data. General study points: Controls showed lower frequencies than patients for several TRBV segments, and TRBV5-6, TRBV5-1 and TRBV20-1 were among these.

These receptors have no identified antigens. Libraries were made from TCR beta cDNA, and they carried unique molecular identifiers. TCRdb processed the PCR reads anew with MiXCR; each CDR3 protein has one entry. The sample carries 820,000 or so distinct CDR3 sequences, approximately 50% recorded once. Material for sequencing was blood. These receptors were taken from a girl aged 10-17 years with multiple sclerosis.

The chain employs TRBV6-5 and TRBJ2-7; 8 bases fit TRBD2. With V trimmed by 5 bases and J by 4 bases, 13 bases remained unmatched. CDR1 and CDR2 from the germline V gene are MNHEY and SVGAGI. This CDR3 contains 16 residues. The CDR3 DNA sequence: TGTGCCAGCAGTCCGGCGGAGGGCCTAGCGGGTTACGAGCAGTACTTC. This gives the protein CASSPAEGLAGYEQYF.

This clonotype was seen a handful of times. J is TRBJ2-5 and V is TRBV29-1, with D possibly TRBD1 on 6 matching bases. Germline V lookup: CDR1 SQVTM, CDR2 ANQGSEA. This CDR3 comprises 14 residues. Trimming stripped 3 bases from V and 1 base from J, with 12 bases between. CDR3 amino acids: CSVDKGVPQETQYF. CDR3 nucleotides: TGCAGCGTTGATAAGGGGGTCCCCCAAGAGACCCAGTACTTC.

This clonotype was counted a few times. The chain couples TRBV29-1 to TRBJ2-1, with 7 nucleotides matching TRBD1. This CDR3 spans 13 amino acids. Germline V gene sequence: CDR1 SQVTM, CDR2 ANQGSEA. J gave up 5 bases and V 7 bases, and 8 bases lay outside the gene matches. CDR3 loop: CSADRDSNNEQFF. DNA for the CDR3: TGCAGCGCTGACCGGGACAGCAACAATGAGCAGTTCTTC.

V is TRBV5-1 and J is TRBJ2-7, with TRBD1 matching over 7 bases. Per the germline V gene, CDR1 is SGHRS and CDR2 is YFSETQ. The CDR3 consists of 14 residues. Trimming removed 6 bases from V and 3 bases from J; junction bases left unmatched: 9. Written as DNA, the CDR3 is TGCGCCAGCAAGGGGTCGACAGGGAGCTACGAGCAGTACTTC. Its translation: CASKGSTGSYEQYF.

Points on this clonotype: At one boundary the junction diverges from the germline segment, which might be a read error. This rearrangement joins TRBV25-1 to TRBJ2-7; 9 nucleotides align to TRBD1. The length of the CDR3 is 15 residues. The germline gives CDR1 MGHDK, CDR2 SYGVNS. CDR3 in DNA: TGTGCCTGCAGTGCGGGGAACAGGGGGCGGATCGAGCAGTACTTC. Protein: CACSAGNRGRIEQYF.

The rearrangement links TRBV7-9 to TRBJ2-1; the D gene is possibly TRBD1 (5 bases). Germline lookup yields CDR1 SEHNR and CDR2 FQNEAQ (reference sequence). This CDR3 is 16 amino acids long. The ends were cut back, 3 bases at V and 2 bases at J, with 14 bases in the middle. Here the CDR3 reads CASSLGPGNTYNEQFF. DNA for the CDR3: TGTGCCAGCAGCTTGGGGCCAGGCAATACCTACAATGAGCAGTTCTTC.

A few counts support this clonotype. V gene TRBV20-1 combines with J gene TRBJ2-7; tentative D call: TRBD2 (5 bases). This CDR3 is 14 amino acids long. V was cut by 5 bases and J by 0 bases, with 14 bases left in between. The germline V gene encodes CDR1 DFQATT and CDR2 SNEGSKA (reference sequence). CDR3 sequence reads: CSALRTRSSYEQYF. As DNA, the CDR3 is TGCAGTGCTCTTCGGACTCGTAGCTCCTACGAGCAGTACTTC.

The V and J genes are TRBV29-1 and TRBJ2-4; D may match TRBD1 or TRBD2 (5 bases each). The J call could be wrong; TRBJ2-7 is a better fit for the DNA end. CDR1 SQVTM and CDR2 ANQGSEA come from the germline V gene. This CDR3 spans 12 amino acids. The CDR3 sequence: CSVDRDGYEQYF. In nucleotides, the CDR3 is TGCAGCGTTGACAGGGACGGCTACGAGCAGTACTTC.

The rearrangement joins TRBV2 to TRBJ2-5; D is possibly TRBD2 (5 bases). Trimming took off 6 bases at V and 1 base at J, with 9 bases between the two ends. The CDR3 spans 13 residues. Per germline, CDR1 SNHLY and CDR2 FYNNEI. CDR3 nucleotide sequence: TGTGCCAGCAGCCAGAGGGTCCAAGAGACCCAGTACTTC. It translates to CASSQRVQETQYF.

The chain uses TRBV29-1 and TRBJ2-5; D may be TRBD1 (6 bases). Matching the DNA end better, TRBJ2-7 makes the J call doubtful. The CDR3 spans 14 residues. The germline V gene encodes CDR1 SQVTM and CDR2 ANQGSEA. CDR3 in amino acids: CSVGIRGRTYEQYF. The CDR3 DNA reads TGCAGCGTTGGGATCAGGGGTCGAACCTACGAGCAGTACTTC.

J is TRBJ2-2 and V is TRBV6-4; D gene uncertain. The CDR3 has 14 residues. Deletions cut 0 bases from V and 3 bases from J, with 5 bases between. Looked up from germline, CDR1 is MRHNA and CDR2 is SNTAGT. Here the CDR3 reads CASSDSQDTGELFF. The CDR3, as DNA: TGTGCCAGCAGTGACTCCCAGGACACCGGGGAGCTGTTTTTT.

This chain connects TRBV20-1 to TRBJ2-5, with TRBD2 identical over 11 bases. Germline V gene sequence: CDR1 DFQATT, CDR2 SNEGSKA (reference sequence). The CDR3 loop spans 17 amino acids. V was pared by 6 bases and J by 0 bases, with 12 bases of the junction left unmatched. The CDR3 protein is CSAPALAGATYQETQYF. Here the CDR3 DNA reads TGCAGTGCCCCTGCACTAGCGGGGGCCACGTACCAAGAGACCCAGTACTTC.

This clonotype was found a few times. The chain has TRBV27 and TRBJ2-7; 12 nucleotides match TRBD2. CDR1 is MNHEY and CDR2 is SMNVEV in the germline V gene (reference sequence). This CDR3 comprises 19 residues. J was trimmed by 2 bases and V by 1 base; bases with no gene match: 12. CDR3 sequence reads: CASSLWASGRDEGTYEQYF. DNA for the CDR3: TGTGCCAGCAGTTTATGGGCTAGCGGGAGGGATGAGGGCACCTACGAGCAGTACTTC.

This clonotype has just a few counts. V gene TRBV12-3 or TRBV12-4 combines with J gene TRBJ2-7; the D gene is possibly TRBD1 (7 bases). The CDR3 runs 13 residues. Trimming took off 6 bases at V and 1 base at J, with 10 bases between the two ends. The CDR3 coding sequence is TGTGCCAGCAGACAGGGGAGGTCCTACGAGCAGTACTTC. This codes for CASRQGRSYEQYF.

The chain combines TRBV7-2 with TRBJ2-1; D is perhaps TRBD1 (5 bases). Germline loops: CDR1 SGHTA, CDR2 FQGNSA. This CDR3 has 16 amino acids. V dropped 3 bases and J dropped 5 bases, with 17 bases sitting between them. The CDR3 region has the DNA TGTGCCAGCAGCTTGAATAGGGGCATGGAACACAATGAGCAGTTCTTC. It is translated as CASSLNRGMEHNEQFF.

The chain uses TRBV20-1 and TRBJ1-1; D unclear. The CDR3 has 10 residues. The ends were cut back, 6 bases at V and 4 bases at J, with 6 bases in the middle. Germline loops: CDR1 DFQATT, CDR2 SNEGSKA (reference sequence). CDR3 residues: CSALGTEAFF. DNA for the CDR3: TGCAGTGCCCTGGGCACTGAAGCTTTCTTT.

The V call is TRBV20-1, the J call TRBJ2-7; D is unresolved. Germline V gene sequence: CDR1 DFQATT, CDR2 SNEGSKA (reference sequence). Deletions cut 0 bases from V and 6 bases from J, with 15 bases between. CDR3 length equals 14 residues. CDR3 in DNA: TGCAGTGCTAGAGATCTGGACGTTTCGGTCGAGCAGTACTTC. Translated, it gives CSARDLDVSVEQYF.

The V and J genes are TRBV4-1 and TRBJ1-6, with 9 bases matching TRBD1. In germline, CDR1 is MGHRA, CDR2 YSYEKL. With 2 bases clipped from V and 9 bases from J, the junction kept 5 bases outside the gene matches. The CDR3 sequence is 15 residues long. DNA for the CDR3: TGCGCCAGCAGCCAAACCGACAGGGGGAGTTCACCCCTCCACTTT. This encodes CASSQTDRGSSPLHF.

The chain carries TRBV12-3 or TRBV12-4 and TRBJ2-6, with D possibly being TRBD1 or TRBD2 (6 bases each). The germline V and J ends were trimmed by 7 bases and 0 bases, with 16 bases remaining between them. This CDR3 has 17 residues. This CDR3 reads CASMPGGAGSGANVLTF. CDR3 nucleotide sequence: TGTGCCAGCATGCCCGGGGGCGCTGGCTCTGGGGCCAACGTCCTGACTTTC.

The chain uses TRBV12-3 or TRBV12-4 and TRBJ2-4; maybe TRBD2 (5 bases). With the DNA end fitting TRBJ2-7 better, the J assignment may be wrong. The CDR3 has 15 residues. CDR3 coding DNA: TGTGCCAGCAGTTTTTCCGGCCGCGGGTTGAACGAGCAGTACTTC. This codes for CASSFSGRGLNEQYF.

The chain has TRBV7-8 and TRBJ2-1, with 8 nucleotides matching TRBD2. CDR1 and CDR2 from the germline V gene are SGHVS and FQNEAQ. The V and J ends lost 5 bases and 4 bases, in that order; junction bases with no gene match: 7. This CDR3 comprises 15 residues. The CDR3, as DNA: TGTGCCAGCAGCCGAAGCGGGAGCTTGTACAATGAGCAGTTCTTC. Its translation: CASSRSGSLYNEQFF.

The chain links TRBV20-1 to TRBJ1-3; D not certain. The CDR3 spans 14 residues. Germline V gives CDR1 DFQATT, CDR2 SNEGSKA (reference sequence). Trimming took 1 base from V and 0 from J, leaving 7 bases between them. CDR3 in amino acids: CSARVTASGNTIYF. The CDR3 region has the DNA TGCAGTGCTAGAGTGACGGCCTCTGGAAACACCATATATTTT.

The chain couples TRBV5-1 to TRBJ2-1; 12 bases are a match to TRBD2. V trimming: 7 bases; J trimming: 9 bases; junction bases outside the gene matches: 11. Germline V gene sequence: CDR1 SGHRS, CDR2 YFSETQ. CDR3 size: 15 residues. CDR3 sequence reads: CASAALAGGPGEQFF. The CDR3 DNA is TGCGCCAGCGCTGCCCTAGCGGGGGGGCCAGGTGAGCAGTTCTTC.

This clonotype was observed a few times. The V and J genes are TRBV7-8 and TRBJ2-7; 7 bases are a match to TRBD1. CDR1 SGHVS and CDR2 FQNEAQ come from the germline V gene. The J segment lost 5 bases and the V segment lost 0 bases, leaving 10 bases of the junction unmatched. This CDR3 is built from 16 residues. This chain's CDR3 is CASSLAMTGLSNEQYF. The CDR3 DNA follows: TGTGCCAGCAGCTTAGCGATGACAGGGCTGAGCAACGAGCAGTACTTC.

The chain uses TRBV10-3 and TRBJ1-1, with D hard to call. The CDR3 is 13 amino acids. V shed 6 bases and J shed 2 bases, with 10 bases lying between them. Germline V gene sequence: CDR1 ENHRY, CDR2 SYGVKD. The CDR3 here is CAIRAAGNTEAFF. DNA of the CDR3: TGTGCCATCAGGGCAGCAGGAAACACTGAAGCTTTCTTT.

The chain's CDR3 is CASSLALQRPPEQFF. The CDR3, as DNA: TGCGCCAGCAGCTTGGCCCTTCAAAGGCCCCCTGAGCAGTTCTTC. This chain links TRBV5-1 with TRBJ2-1; D is unclear. Trimming removed 0 bases at V and 9 bases at J, with 16 bases between. Germline CDR1 and CDR2: SGHRS and YFSETQ. The CDR3 is 15 residues long.

A few counts support this clonotype. The chain is built from TRBV7-2 and TRBJ2-3; D call uncertain. The CDR3 contains 12 residues. CDR1 and CDR2 (germline): SGHTA, FQGNSA. Trimming removed 4 bases from V and 6 bases from J, with 8 bases in between. The CDR3 reads CASSSGIDTQYF. The DNA of the CDR3 is TGTGCCAGCAGCTCTGGGATCGATACGCAGTATTTT.

This chain joins TRBV25-1 and TRBJ2-5; 10 nucleotides agree with TRBD1. V dropped 4 bases and J dropped 7; count of bases not matched to a gene: 9. CDR3 length: 15 amino acids. The germline V gene encodes CDR1 MGHDK and CDR2 SYGVNS. This CDR3 reads CASSVWDRGGGTQYF. Here the CDR3 DNA reads TGTGCCAGCAGTGTCTGGGACAGGGGAGGTGGGACCCAGTACTTC. The whole variable domain, filled in from reference TRBV25-1 and TRBJ2-5, reads EADIYQTPRYLVIGTGKKITLECSQTMGHDKMYWYQQDPGMELHLIHYSYGVNSTEKGDLSSESTVSRIRTEHFPLTLESARPSHTSQYLCASSVWDRGGGTQYFGPGTRLLVL.

This clonotype was found a few times. The chain has TRBV27 and TRBJ2-7; D gene uncertain. V lost 6 bases to trimming and J lost 7 bases, with 16 bases between them. CDR1 and CDR2 from the germline V gene are MNHEY and SMNVEV (reference sequence). The CDR3 runs 13 residues. CDR3 bases: TGTGCCAGCAGAAACATCGATAGAGATGAGCAGTACTTC. Translating gives CASRNIDRDEQYF.

The gene calls are TRBV7-9 and TRBJ1-1; D is perhaps TRBD1 (6 bases). This CDR3 is built from 13 residues. With 0 bases removed from V and 10 bases from J, the gap between germline ends came to 12 bases. Germline CDR1 SEHNR, CDR2 FQNEAQ (reference sequence). The CDR3 is CASSLAAGAVAFF. DNA for the CDR3: TGTGCCAGCAGCTTAGCAGCGGGGGCCGTAGCTTTCTTT.

V usage is TRBV29-1 and J usage is TRBJ2-5; D possibly uses TRBD1 or TRBD2 (5 bases each). Trimming cost V 1 base and J 5 bases, with 14 bases left between them. CDR3 size: 14 residues. The germline V gene encodes CDR1 SQVTM and CDR2 ANQGSEA. The CDR3 loop is CSVEALNGAETQYF. CDR3 DNA sequence: TGCAGCGTTGAAGCCCTTAACGGGGCGGAGACCCAGTACTTC.